This TCR beta chain is drawn from a study of regulatory T cells in long-lasting Graves disease (dated by TCRdb to the early 2020s). About the investigation overall: To count as having persistent Graves' disease, a patient had to have received antithyroid drug treatment for over 5 years with TSH receptor autoantibodies remaining persistently positive. A total of roughly 35 samples underwent TCR sequencing: around 13 from persistent and about 20 from newly diagnosed Graves' disease patients. Patients with persistent Graves' disease were compared with patients with newly diagnosed Graves' disease using TCR sequencing and RNA sequencing of peripheral blood. The study was registered as a clinical trial and conducted in China. Antithyroid drugs had been taken for about 10.3 years on average by persistent Graves' disease patients in the clinical cohort.

The library was obtained by multiplex PCR. TCRdb shows the sequencer as Illumina HiSeq 4000. TCR beta libraries were built with iRepertoire HTBI primers and Arm-PCR amplification of CDR3 regions. Before sequencing, the PCR products underwent gel purification. The paper's processing steps were these. A total of roughly 58 TRBV and 14 TRBJ segments were identified across samples and were used for gene usage analysis of CDR3 amino acid clonotypes. Filtered high-quality paired reads were merged into contigs using COPE and FqMerger. BLAST was used to align contigs to IMGT TRBV, TRBD and TRBJ reference genes, and CDR3 was defined according to IMGT. Clonotypes above 0.1% frequency were classified as highly expanded clones. Shannon entropy served as the measure of repertoire diversity, while the Gini coefficient captured V-J evenness. Public clonotypes were defined as clonotypes shared by more than one individual. The raw public reads went through TCRdb reprocessing: fastp at Q25, MiXCR clone calling, in-frame beta chains kept. Here each entry gathers all rows of one CDR3 protein and keeps the most common genes and DNA. In this record, the V and J calls reflect TCRdb's handling and not the investigators' own analysis. Across this sample there are about 470,000 distinct CDR3 sequences, with 20% to 25% seen only once. Roughly 7% of the sample is in the top ten clones.

The CDR3 starts with the cysteine, ends with the phenylalanine, and has 13 residues. This entry keeps only the CDR3 DNA: 39 bases, framed from base 1. V loses 3 bases of germline sequence and J loses 7 bases, and the interval between the two ends is 12 bases. CDR1 is given as LNHDA and CDR2 as SQIVND, both from the germline V gene (reference sequence). On this clonotype: This receptor's antigen is unknown. No per-base quality is available; no much larger clone lies one base away.

Sample time point, as interpreted from the label and publication: persistent/refractory GD, antithyroid drugs over 5 years with positive TRAb. For both TCR sequencing and RNA sequencing, RNA was extracted from PBMCs using TRIzol. The diagnosis of Graves' disease was made according to American Thyroid Association guidelines. Patients were recruited from an endocrinology department in Xi'an, China. From each patient, 8 to 10 milliliters of peripheral blood was collected into an EDTA anticoagulant tube. PBMCs were isolated by Ficoll Paque Plus density gradient separation without further T cell sorting. An Agilent 2100 Bioanalyzer and agarose gel were used to assess RNA quality, and a NanoDrop 2000 was used to measure RNA concentration. General conclusions and limits of the study: Persistent patients shared more public clonotypes among themselves (2,741) than newly diagnosed patients did (nearly 1,000). Because the primary lesion, thyroid tissue, could not be accessed, the study looked at peripheral blood alone. Persistent Graves' disease patients showed lower TCR Shannon entropy and fewer highly expanded clones than newly diagnosed patients, suggesting clonal expansion. Sequencing and analysis were restricted to the TCR beta chain. As a limitation, the authors acknowledged that the small sample size may reduce accuracy. TRBV28, TRBJ1-2 and TRBJ2-5 were preferentially used in persistent disease, while TRBV20-1 and TRBJ2-1 were favored in newly diagnosed disease.

The sample consisted of peripheral blood mononuclear cells (PBMCs), taken when the disease was refractory, from a patient treated with antithyroid drugs. The sequence was obtained from a female donor with Graves disease. The V and J segments used are TRBV19 and TRBJ1-2; the D gene remains uncertain. The DNA sequence is TGTGCCAGTAGTATCTGGGGTCGCGGTGGCTACACCTTC. Its amino acids are CASSIWGRGGYTF.